The entry below describes one TCR beta chain. This specimen belongs to a study of blood T cell repertoires in COVID-19. The protocol was immunoSEQ multiplex PCR, while the TCRdb copy is restricted to in-frame clones and leaves out a portion. The data contain roughly 160,000 clones, roughly 80% of them singletons. The CDR3 contains 13 residues. Germline assignment: CDR1 LGHDT and CDR2 YNNKEL (reference sequence). J was trimmed by 7 bases and V by 6 bases; bases with no gene match: 8. Participants reported their clinical history, and cohort assignment relied on those reports. This chain joins TRBV3-1 (or the pseudogene TRBV3-2) and TRBJ1-2, with 7 nucleotides matching TRBD1. This receptor was taken from a woman aged 55-70 years who had recovered from COVID-19. Sequenced material: PBMCs or T cells enriched from blood (not recorded which). CDR3 region: CASRPDREAGYTF. The CDR3 coding sequence is TGTGCCAGCAGACCAGACAGGGAGGCTGGCTACACCTTC.